The present TCR beta chain was sequenced within a study of T cell responses to AZD1222 COVID-19 vaccine. General study findings and limits: Unmutated regions of variants are reportedly targeted by nearly half of spike-specific TCRs. Sampled repertoires all dated from after the peak T cell response. Regions 160-218 and 743-854 dominated among vaccine-associated CD4 TCRs spanning spike. Donors were largely white British and mainly female; clonal diversity was possibly underestimated.

Concerning this clone: Its antigen is not identified.

The CDR3 sequence is 15 residues long. Trimming took 0 bases from V and 4 from J, leaving 12 bases between them. The germline V gene encodes CDR1 MNHEY and CDR2 SVGEGT. Measured with immunoSEQ multiplex PCR; TCRdb has only the in-frame clones, and not every one. Of about 120,000 clones detected, 92% appear once; the ten largest clones hold 14%. This TCR derives from an adult in good health. The sequencing here drew on peripheral blood, taken on day 0 of AZD1222 vaccination. V usage is TRBV6-2 or TRBV6-3 and J usage is TRBJ1-2; D perhaps matches TRBD1 (5 bases). The CDR3 coding sequence is TGTGCCAGCAGTTACTCGGGCCCAGGGAGCTATGGCTACACCTTC. Translated, it gives CASSYSGPGSYGYTF.